These 18 T cell receptor beta chains were all obtained from the same sample, sequenced in a study of somatic mutations in cytotoxic T cells in rheumatoid arthritis. The assay was immunoSEQ multiplex PCR, and TCRdb's table has in-frame clones only and misses some. The sample contains approximately 3,200 clones, under 85% of which appear only once. Source material: CD8+ T cells sorted from blood. These receptors originate from a man aged 40-55 years with rheumatoid arthritis.

V gene TRBV7-2 combines with J gene TRBJ2-4, with D possibly being TRBD1 (5 bases). Trimming cost V 5 bases and J 0 bases, with 14 bases left between them. CDR3 length: 16 residues. From germline, CDR1 is SGHTA and CDR2 FQGNSA. Here the CDR3 reads CASSRDRLLAKNIQYF. The CDR3 DNA follows: TGTGCCAGCAGCCGAGACAGACTCCTAGCCAAAAACATTCAGTACTTC.

The chain uses TRBV28 and TRBJ1-5; D ambiguous. This CDR3 spans 11 amino acids. V was shortened by 3 bases and J by 7 bases, with 4 bases between the two germline ends. The V gene's germline CDR1 is MDHEN and CDR2 SYDVKM. CDR3 in DNA: TGTGCCAGCAGTTTTAAACAGCCCCAGCATTTT. It encodes CASSFKQPQHF.

The chain employs TRBV7-9 and TRBJ2-1, with 8 nucleotides matching TRBD2. The CDR3 is made up of 15 amino acids. J lost 5 bases, V lost 2 bases, and 5 bases had no gene match. CDR1 is SEHNR and CDR2 is FQNEAQ in the germline V gene (reference sequence). The CDR3 spells CASSLKLAENNEQFF. The CDR3 region has the DNA TGTGCCAGCAGCTTAAAACTAGCGGAAAACAATGAGCAGTTCTTC.

This clone has just a few counts. The genes are TRBV10-3 and TRBJ1-5, with unresolved D. Germline CDR1 is ENHRY and CDR2 is SYGVKD. Between the trimmed V and J ends, which lost 0 bases and 5 bases, there was a span of 8 bases. The CDR3 is 14 residues long. CDR3 protein: CAISESERDQPQHF. The CDR3 nucleotides are TGTGCCATCAGTGAGTCTGAGAGAGATCAGCCCCAGCATTTT.

The chain carries TRBV7-9 and TRBJ1-1; D is undetermined. Germline V gene sequence: CDR1 SEHNR, CDR2 FQNEAQ (reference sequence). V lost 1 base and J 11 bases, leaving 11 bases between the germline ends. There are 12 residues in the CDR3. The CDR3 region has the DNA TGTGCCAGCAGCTTAGGAAACGGGTGGGCTTTCTTT. It specifies CASSLGNGWAFF.

CDR3: CASSEGTGAIDEQFF. CDR3 in DNA: TGTGCCAGCAGTGAAGGGACAGGGGCGATAGATGAGCAGTTCTTC. The chain recombines TRBV6-1 with TRBJ2-1; TRBD1 matches at 9 bases. There are 15 residues in the CDR3. Looked up from germline, CDR1 is MNHNS and CDR2 is SASEGT. V lost 1 base to trimming and J lost 8 bases; unmatched junction nucleotides: 6.

The chain joins TRBV27 to TRBJ2-5; 7 nucleotides match TRBD2. With the DNA end fitting TRBJ2-7 better, the J assignment may be wrong. This CDR3 has 14 amino acids. Germline values: CDR1 MNHEY, CDR2 SMNVEV (reference sequence). The DNA of the CDR3 is TGTGCCAGCAGTTTGGGGAGGGGCTCCTACGAGCAGTACTTC. It specifies CASSLGRGSYEQYF.

The genes are TRBV13 and TRBJ1-3; the D is unclear. The CDR3 contains 17 residues. The V gene's germline CDR1 is PRHDT and CDR2 FYEKMQ (reference sequence). Trimming removed 1 base at V and 0 bases at J, with 13 bases between. The CDR3 reads CASSLVSNSRSGNTIYF. The CDR3 region has the DNA TGTGCCAGCAGCTTAGTGTCTAACAGCCGCTCTGGAAACACCATATATTTT.

The chain recombines TRBV4-3 with TRBJ2-7, with a possible D match to TRBD1 (6 bases). This CDR3 spans 14 amino acids. Germline V gives CDR1 LGHNA, CDR2 YSLEER. V lost 4 bases, J lost 1 base, and 11 bases lay in between. This chain's CDR3 is CASSPGVTSYEQYF. The CDR3 DNA reads TGCGCCAGCAGCCCAGGGGTAACATCCTACGAGCAGTACTTC.

The chain recombines TRBV6-4 with TRBJ2-5; 8 bases match TRBD2. V lost 6 bases and J lost 5; bases outside the gene matches: 11. CDR3 length: 15 residues. Germline V CDR1 and CDR2: MRHNA, SNTAGT. In DNA form, the CDR3 reads TGTGCCAGCAGCCGGGGACTAGTCGAAGGGGAGACCCAGTACTTC. The encoded protein is CASSRGLVEGETQYF.

The chain is built from TRBV5-5 and TRBJ2-7; a weak D match, TRBD2 (6 bases). Looked up from germline, CDR1 is SGHKS and CDR2 is YYEKEE (reference sequence). V lost 4 bases, J lost 1 base, and 12 bases lay in between. There are 14 residues in the CDR3. The chain's CDR3 is CASSAMGGSYEQYF. In DNA, the CDR3 is TGTGCCAGCAGCGCCATGGGGGGTTCCTACGAGCAGTACTTC.

V gene TRBV6-1 combines with J gene TRBJ2-5; a possible D gene is TRBD2 (6 bases). The CDR3 is 14 residues long. Germline V gene lookup returns CDR1 MNHNS and CDR2 SASEGT. The germline V and J ends were trimmed by 5 bases and 6 bases, with 16 bases remaining between them. The CDR3 reads CASSSGLSKKTQYF. For the CDR3, the DNA is TGTGCCAGCAGTTCTGGACTATCAAAAAAGACCCAGTACTTC.

The CDR3: CASSLQEGVGEQYF. In DNA form, the CDR3 reads TGTGCCAGCAGTTTACAGGAGGGCGTCGGCGAGCAGTACTTC. This sequence joins TRBV27 and TRBJ2-7; a weak D match, TRBD2 (6 bases). V was pared by 2 bases and J by 6 bases, with 14 bases between. The germline V gene encodes CDR1 MNHEY and CDR2 SMNVEV (reference sequence). This CDR3 has 14 residues.

The chain employs TRBV27 and TRBJ1-1, with D tentatively TRBD1 (6 bases). V was trimmed by 7 bases and J by 3 bases, leaving 18 bases between them. Germline V gene data show CDR1 as MNHEY and CDR2 as SMNVEV (reference sequence). The CDR3 consists of 15 residues. CDR3 nucleotides: TGTGCCAGCACCCCTACAGGGTTAAGGCACACTGAAGCTTTCTTT. This codes for CASTPTGLRHTEAFF.

CDR3 sequence: CASSASGVGGTEAFF. The CDR3 bases are TGTGCCAGCAGCGCATCAGGGGTGGGTGGCACTGAAGCTTTCTTT. The V call is TRBV9, the J call TRBJ1-1; D perhaps matches TRBD1 (6 bases). V lost 3 bases and J lost 4, with 16 bases in between. Germline V lookup: CDR1 SGDLS, CDR2 YYNGEE. The CDR3 is 15 residues long. Using reference TRBV9 and TRBJ1-1 for the parts outside the CDR3, the full variable domain is DSGVTQTPKHLITATGQRVTLRCSPRSGDLSVYWYQQSLDQGLQFLIQYYNGEERAKGNILERFSAQQFPDLHSELNLSSLELGDSALYFCASSASGVGGTEAFFGQGTRLTVV.

The table lists this clone with a count of one. The chain employs TRBV7-3 and TRBJ2-3; 7 bases are a match to TRBD2. This CDR3 is built from 16 residues. V trimming: 5 bases; J trimming: 4 bases; junction bases outside the gene matches: 12. In germline, CDR1 is SGHTA, CDR2 FQGTGA. CDR3 in amino acids: CASSLGREYFSDTQYF. In DNA, the CDR3 is TGTGCCAGCAGCCTGGGGCGGGAGTATTTCTCAGATACGCAGTATTTT.

The chain carries TRBV4-2 and TRBJ2-4, with 9 bases identical to TRBD2. Germline loops: CDR1 LGHNA, CDR2 YNFKEQ. This CDR3 has 16 residues. Trimming removed 1 base from V and 0 bases from J; junction bases left unmatched: 1. In DNA form, the CDR3 reads TGTGCCAGCAGCCAAGGACTAGCGGTAGCCAAAAACATTCAGTACTTC. Translation gives CASSQGLAVAKNIQYF.

The chain combines TRBV7-2 with TRBJ2-7; TRBD2 aligns across 14 bases. The CDR3 has 15 amino acids. CDR1 is SGHTA, CDR2 FQGNSA, per germline. Trimming removed 5 bases from V and 3 bases from J; junction bases left unmatched: 3. CDR3 sequence (DNA): TGTGCCAGCAGCCCAGGGACTAGCGGGGGCTACGAGCAGTACTTC. This codes for CASSPGTSGGYEQYF.